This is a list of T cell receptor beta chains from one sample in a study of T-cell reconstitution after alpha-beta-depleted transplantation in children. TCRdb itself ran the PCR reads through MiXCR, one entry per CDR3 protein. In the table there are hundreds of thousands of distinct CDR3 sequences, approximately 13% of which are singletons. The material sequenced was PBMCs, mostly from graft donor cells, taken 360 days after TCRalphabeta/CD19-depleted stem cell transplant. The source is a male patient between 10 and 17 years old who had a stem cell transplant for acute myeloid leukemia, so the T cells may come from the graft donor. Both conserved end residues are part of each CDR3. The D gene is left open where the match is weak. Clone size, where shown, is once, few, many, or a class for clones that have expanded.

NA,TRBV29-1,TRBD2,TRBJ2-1,CSVVSGGLAVGEQFF,TGCAGCGTTGTTTCAGGCGGACTAGCCGTTGGGGAGCAGTTCTTC
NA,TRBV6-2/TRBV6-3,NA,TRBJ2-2,CASSYGTTLTGELFF,TGTGCCAGCAGTTACGGGACAACGCTCACCGGGGAGCTGTTTTTT
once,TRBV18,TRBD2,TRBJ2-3,CASSPSLAGAADTQYF,TGTGCCAGCTCACCTTCTCTAGCGGGAGCGGCAGATACGCAGTATTTT
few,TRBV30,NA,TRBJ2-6,CAWSSPNPSGANVLTF,TGTGCCTGGAGTTCCCCGAACCCCTCTGGGGCCAACGTCCTGACTTTC
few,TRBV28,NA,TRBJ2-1,CASSPRGIANNEQFF,TGTGCCAGCAGTCCCAGGGGCATAGCCAACAATGAGCAGTTCTTC
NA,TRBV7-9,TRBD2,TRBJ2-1,CASRPLREGYNEQFF,TGTGCCAGCAGACCCCTCCGGGAGGGGTACAATGAGCAGTTCTTC
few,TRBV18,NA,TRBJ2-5,CASSLQLVPQETQYF,TGTGCCAGCTCACTACAACTAGTACCACAAGAGACCCAGTACTTC
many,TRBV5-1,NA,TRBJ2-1,CASSLAIVNPNEQFF,TGCGCCAGCAGCTTGGCGATCGTCAACCCGAATGAGCAGTTCTTC
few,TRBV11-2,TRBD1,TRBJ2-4,CASVDRDRASNIQYF,TGTGCCAGCGTGGACCGGGACAGGGCTAGTAACATTCAGTACTTC
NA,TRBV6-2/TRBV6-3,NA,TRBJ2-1,CASSFLEGSEQFF,TGTGCCAGCAGTTTCTTAGAGGGCAGTGAGCAGTTCTTC
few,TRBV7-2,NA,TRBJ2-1,CASSLLAVQQFF,TGTGCCAGCAGCTTGCTAGCCGTCCAGCAGTTCTTC
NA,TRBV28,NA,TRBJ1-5,CASSYTGGMGGNQPQHF,TGTGCCAGCAGCTATACCGGGGGGATGGGGGGCAATCAGCCCCAGCATTTT
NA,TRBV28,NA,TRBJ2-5,CASRLPFFRGTPQETQYF,TGTGCCAGCAGACTACCCTTTTTCAGGGGAACCCCCCAAGAGACCCAGTACTTC
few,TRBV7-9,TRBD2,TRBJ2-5,CASSRGLAGRQETQYF,TGTGCCAGCAGCCGAGGACTAGCGGGAAGACAAGAGACCCAGTACTTC
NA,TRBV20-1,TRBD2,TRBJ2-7,CSARGGGAYEQYF,TGCAGTGCCCGTGGTGGGGGGGCCTACGAGCAGTACTTC